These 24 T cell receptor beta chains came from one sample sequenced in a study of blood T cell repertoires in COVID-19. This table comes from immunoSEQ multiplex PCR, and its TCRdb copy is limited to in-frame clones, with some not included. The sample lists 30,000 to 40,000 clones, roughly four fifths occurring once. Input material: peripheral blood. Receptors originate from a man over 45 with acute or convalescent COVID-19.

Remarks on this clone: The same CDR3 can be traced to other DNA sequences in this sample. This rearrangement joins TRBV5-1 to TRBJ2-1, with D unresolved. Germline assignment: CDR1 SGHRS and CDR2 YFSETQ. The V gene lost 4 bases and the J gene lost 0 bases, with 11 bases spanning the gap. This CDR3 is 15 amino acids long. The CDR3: CASSPRPSSYNEQFF. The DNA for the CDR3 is TGCGCCAGCAGCCCCCGCCCTAGCTCCTACAATGAGCAGTTCTTC.

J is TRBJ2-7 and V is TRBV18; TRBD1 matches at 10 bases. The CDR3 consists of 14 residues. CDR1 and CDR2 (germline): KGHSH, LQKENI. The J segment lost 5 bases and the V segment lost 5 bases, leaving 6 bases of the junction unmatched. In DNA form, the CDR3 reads TGTGCCAGCTCAAGCGGACAGGGGGAGAACGAGCAGTACTTC. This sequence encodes CASSSGQGENEQYF.

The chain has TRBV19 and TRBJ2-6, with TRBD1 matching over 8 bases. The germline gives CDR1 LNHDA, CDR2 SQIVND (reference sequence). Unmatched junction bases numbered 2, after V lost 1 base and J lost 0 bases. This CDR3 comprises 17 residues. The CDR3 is CASSIGTGSSGANVLTF. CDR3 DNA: TGTGCCAGTAGTATAGGGACAGGGAGCTCTGGGGCCAACGTCCTGACTTTC.

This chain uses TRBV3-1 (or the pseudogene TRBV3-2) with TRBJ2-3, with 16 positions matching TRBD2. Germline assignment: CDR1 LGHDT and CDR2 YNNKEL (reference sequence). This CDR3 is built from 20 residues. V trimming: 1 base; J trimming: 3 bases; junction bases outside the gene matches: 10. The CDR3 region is CASSQVPGLAGGLETDTQYF. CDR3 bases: TGTGCCAGCAGCCAAGTTCCGGGACTAGCGGGAGGGTTGGAGACAGATACGCAGTATTTT.

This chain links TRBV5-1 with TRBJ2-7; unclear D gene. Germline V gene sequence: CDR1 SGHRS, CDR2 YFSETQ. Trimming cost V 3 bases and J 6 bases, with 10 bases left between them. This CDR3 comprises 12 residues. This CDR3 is CASSSHLGEQYF. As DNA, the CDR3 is TGCGCCAGCAGCTCCCACCTCGGCGAGCAGTACTTC.

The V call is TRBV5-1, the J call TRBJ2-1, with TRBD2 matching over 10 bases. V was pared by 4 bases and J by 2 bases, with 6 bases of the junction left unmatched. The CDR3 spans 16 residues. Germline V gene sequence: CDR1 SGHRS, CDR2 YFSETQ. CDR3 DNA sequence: TGCGCCAGCAGCGCCTTAACTAGCGGGGCCTACAATGAGCAGTTCTTC. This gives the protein CASSALTSGAYNEQFF.

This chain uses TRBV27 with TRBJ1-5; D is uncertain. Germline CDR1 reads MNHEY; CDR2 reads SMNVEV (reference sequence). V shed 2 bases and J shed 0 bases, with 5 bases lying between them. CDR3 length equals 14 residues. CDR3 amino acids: CASSLVSSNQPQHF. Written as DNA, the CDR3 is TGTGCCAGCAGTTTAGTCAGTAGCAATCAGCCCCAGCATTTT.

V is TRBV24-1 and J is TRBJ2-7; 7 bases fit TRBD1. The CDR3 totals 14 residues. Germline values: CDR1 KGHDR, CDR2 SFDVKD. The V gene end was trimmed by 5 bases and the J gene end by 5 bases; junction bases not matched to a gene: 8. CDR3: CATSATGNNNEQYF. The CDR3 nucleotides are TGTGCCACCAGTGCGACAGGGAACAACAACGAGCAGTACTTC.

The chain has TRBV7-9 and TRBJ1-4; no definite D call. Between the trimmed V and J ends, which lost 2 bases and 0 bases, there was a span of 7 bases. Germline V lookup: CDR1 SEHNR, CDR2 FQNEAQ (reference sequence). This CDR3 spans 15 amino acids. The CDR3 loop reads CASSLPSTTNEKLFF. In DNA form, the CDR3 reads TGTGCCAGCAGCTTACCCTCTACAACTAATGAAAAACTGTTTTTT.

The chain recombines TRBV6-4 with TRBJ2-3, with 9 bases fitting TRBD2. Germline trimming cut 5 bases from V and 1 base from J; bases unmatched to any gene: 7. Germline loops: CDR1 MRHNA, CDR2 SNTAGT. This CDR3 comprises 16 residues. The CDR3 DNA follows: TGTGCCAGCAGTCCCGTAGCGGGAGAGGGCACAGATACGCAGTATTTT. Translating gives CASSPVAGEGTDTQYF.

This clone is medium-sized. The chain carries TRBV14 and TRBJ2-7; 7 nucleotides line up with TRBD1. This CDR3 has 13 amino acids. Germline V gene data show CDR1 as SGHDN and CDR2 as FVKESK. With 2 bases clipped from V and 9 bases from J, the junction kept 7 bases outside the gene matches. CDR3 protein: CASSQSPGGRQYF. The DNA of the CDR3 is TGTGCCAGCAGCCAAAGCCCAGGGGGACGGCAGTACTTC. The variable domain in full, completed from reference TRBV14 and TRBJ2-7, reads EAGVTQFPSHSVIEKGQTVTLRCDPISGHDNLYWYRRVMGKEIKFLLHFVKESKQDESGMPNNRFLAERTGGTYSTLKVQPAELEDSGVYFCASSQSPGGRQYFGPGTRLTVT.

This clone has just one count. The CDR3 DNA follows: TGTGCCAGTAGCCGGGACAGGGCTGAAAAACTGTTTTTT. It is translated as CASSRDRAEKLFF. The genes are TRBV19 and TRBJ1-4; 9 nucleotides line up with TRBD1. The CDR3 loop spans 13 amino acids. The germline CDR1 and CDR2 sequences are LNHDA and SQIVND (reference sequence). Germline trimming cut 6 bases from V and 7 bases from J; bases unmatched to any gene: 3.

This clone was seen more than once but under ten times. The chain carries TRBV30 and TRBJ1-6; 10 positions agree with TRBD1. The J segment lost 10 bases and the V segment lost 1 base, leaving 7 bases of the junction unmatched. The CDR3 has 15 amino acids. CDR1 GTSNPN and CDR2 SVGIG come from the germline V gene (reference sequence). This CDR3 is CAWSGDRGLGSPLHF. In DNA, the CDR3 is TGTGCCTGGAGTGGTGACAGGGGGCTCGGGTCACCCCTCCACTTT.

CDR3: CASSPSQGMGNIQYF. The CDR3 DNA sequence: TGTGCCAGCAGTCCCTCGCAGGGCATGGGAAACATTCAGTACTTC. The V and J genes are TRBV2 and TRBJ2-4, with TRBD1 as a possible D gene (5 bases). The V and J ends lost 5 bases and 6 bases respectively, with 17 bases between them. Germline V CDR1 and CDR2: SNHLY, FYNNEI. The CDR3 has 15 residues. Combining the CDR3 with reference TRBV2 and TRBJ2-4 gives the whole variable domain EPEVTQTPSHQVTQMGQEVILRCVPISNHLYFYWYRQILGQKVEFLVSFYNNEISEKSEIFDDQFSVERPDGSNFTLKIRSTKLEDSAMYFCASSPSQGMGNIQYFGAGTRLSVL.

CDR3 protein: CASSQLSRTGPTNEKLFF. CDR3 bases: TGTGCCAGCAGCCAGCTTTCCAGGACAGGGCCAACTAATGAAAAACTGTTTTTT. The chain joins TRBV4-2 to TRBJ1-4, with 8 bases lining up with TRBD1. Trimming removed 3 bases from V and 0 bases from J; junction bases left unmatched: 9. In germline, CDR1 is LGHNA, CDR2 YNFKEQ. The CDR3 length is 18 residues.

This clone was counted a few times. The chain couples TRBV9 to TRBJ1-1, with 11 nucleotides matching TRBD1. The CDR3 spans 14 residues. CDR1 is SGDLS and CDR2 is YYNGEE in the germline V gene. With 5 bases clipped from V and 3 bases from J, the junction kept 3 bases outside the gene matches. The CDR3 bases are TGTGCCAGCAGTATGGACAGGGGGCACACTGAAGCTTTCTTT. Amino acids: CASSMDRGHTEAFF. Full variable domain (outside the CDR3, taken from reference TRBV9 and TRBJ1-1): DSGVTQTPKHLITATGQRVTLRCSPRSGDLSVYWYQQSLDQGLQFLIQYYNGEERAKGNILERFSAQQFPDLHSELNLSSLELGDSALYFCASSMDRGHTEAFFGQGTRLTVV.

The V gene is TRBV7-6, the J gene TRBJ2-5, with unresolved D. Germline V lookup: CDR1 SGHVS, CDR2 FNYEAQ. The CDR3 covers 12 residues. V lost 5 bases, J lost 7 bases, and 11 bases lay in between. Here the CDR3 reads CASSGSSGTQYF. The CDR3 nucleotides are TGTGCCAGCAGCGGTTCGTCGGGGACCCAGTACTTC.

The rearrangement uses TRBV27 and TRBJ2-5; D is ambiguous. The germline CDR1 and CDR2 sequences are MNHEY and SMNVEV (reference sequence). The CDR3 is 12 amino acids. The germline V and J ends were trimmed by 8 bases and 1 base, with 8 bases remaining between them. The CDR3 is CASGLAQETQYF. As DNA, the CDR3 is TGTGCCAGCGGTCTGGCCCAAGAGACCCAGTACTTC.

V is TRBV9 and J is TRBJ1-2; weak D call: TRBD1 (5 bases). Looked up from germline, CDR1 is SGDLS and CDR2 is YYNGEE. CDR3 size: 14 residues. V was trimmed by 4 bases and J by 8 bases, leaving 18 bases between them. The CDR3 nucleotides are TGTGCCAGCAGCTTAACAGTAGACAGATCGGGCTACACCTTC. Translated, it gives CASSLTVDRSGYTF.

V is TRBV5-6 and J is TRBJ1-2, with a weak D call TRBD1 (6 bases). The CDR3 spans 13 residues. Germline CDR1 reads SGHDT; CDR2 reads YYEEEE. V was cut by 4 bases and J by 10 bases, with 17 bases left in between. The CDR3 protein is CASSPGTPWAYTF. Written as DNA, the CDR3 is TGTGCCAGCAGCCCCGGGACACCCTGGGCCTACACCTTC.

Here the CDR3 DNA reads TGTGCCAGTAATGTCGACGGCGGGATCTATGGCTACACCTTC. Its translation is CASNVDGGIYGYTF. The chain employs TRBV6-5 and TRBJ1-2; D call uncertain. CDR1 is MNHEY, CDR2 SVGAGI, per germline. Trimming shortened V by 9 bases and J by 4 bases, and 18 bases separated the two germline ends. The CDR3 extends over 14 amino acids.

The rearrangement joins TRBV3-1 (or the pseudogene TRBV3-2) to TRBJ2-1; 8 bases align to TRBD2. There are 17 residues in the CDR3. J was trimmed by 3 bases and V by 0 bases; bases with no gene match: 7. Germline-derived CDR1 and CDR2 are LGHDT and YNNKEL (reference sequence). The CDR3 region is CASSQEGHREGYNEQFF. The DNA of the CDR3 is TGTGCCAGCAGCCAAGAAGGACATCGGGAGGGCTACAATGAGCAGTTCTTC.

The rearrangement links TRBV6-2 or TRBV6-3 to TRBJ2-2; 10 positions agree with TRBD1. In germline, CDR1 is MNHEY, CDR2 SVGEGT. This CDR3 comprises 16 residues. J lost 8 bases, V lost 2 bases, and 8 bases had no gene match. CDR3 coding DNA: TGTGCCAGCAGTTACGCTCGACAGGGGGCGTATGGGGAGCTGTTTTTT. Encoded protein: CASSYARQGAYGELFF.

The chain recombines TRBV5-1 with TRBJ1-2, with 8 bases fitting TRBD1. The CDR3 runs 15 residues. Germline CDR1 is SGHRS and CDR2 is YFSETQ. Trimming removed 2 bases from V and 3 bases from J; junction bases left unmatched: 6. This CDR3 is CASSLFQGADYGYTF. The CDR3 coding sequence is TGCGCCAGCAGCTTATTTCAGGGGGCCGACTATGGCTACACCTTC.